Each of the 9 T cell receptor beta chains below was sequenced from the same sample in a study of cytomegalovirus exposure and HLA in healthy donors. This PCR relied on a set of 60 Vbeta primers and 13 Jbeta primers. Measured with immunoSEQ multiplex PCR; TCRdb has only the in-frame clones, and not every one. The sample includes more than 150,000 clones, more than 85% of them seen just once. Specimen: PBMCs. The receptor source for this set is a girl less than two years old in good health and CMV-seronegative.

The count of this clone is one. V gene TRBV7-3 combines with J gene TRBJ2-3; 11 bases line up with TRBD2. Per the germline V gene, CDR1 is SGHTA and CDR2 is FQGTGA. There are 16 residues in the CDR3. V was pared by 5 bases and J by 2 bases, with 6 bases of the junction left unmatched. CDR3 residues: CASSLRLAGITDTQYF. Written as DNA, the CDR3 is TGTGCCAGCAGCCTACGACTAGCGGGAATCACAGATACGCAGTATTTT.

This clone has just one count. This rearrangement joins TRBV16 to TRBJ1-2; 9 positions agree with TRBD1. CDR1 and CDR2 from the germline V gene are KGHSY and FQNENV. The CDR3 spans 15 residues. After removal of 1 base from V and 2 bases from J, the junction contained 2 bases not matched to a gene. The CDR3 sequence: CASSQWGTGNYGYTF. The CDR3, as DNA: TGTGCCAGCAGCCAATGGGGGACAGGGAACTATGGCTACACCTTC.

The V gene is TRBV12-5, the J gene TRBJ2-5; 7 bases map to TRBD1. Germline assignment: CDR1 LGHNT and CDR2 FRNRAP. J was trimmed by 7 bases and V by 1 base; bases with no gene match: 6. The length of the CDR3 is 14 residues. CDR3 loop: CASGLGQGSVTQYF. The CDR3 DNA reads as TGTGCTAGTGGTTTGGGACAGGGATCTGTGACCCAGTACTTC.

This clone came up a few times. At one end, the junction sequence differs from germline, possibly due to a read error. The rearrangement joins TRBV10-3 to TRBJ1-1; a weak D match, TRBD1 (6 bases). From germline, CDR1 is ENHRY and CDR2 SYGVKD. The CDR3 runs 14 residues. The CDR3 sequence is CAISGQALNTEAFF. CDR3 bases: TGTGCCATCAGTGGACAGGCCCTGAATACTGAAGCTTTCTTT.

The chain combines TRBV30 with TRBJ2-7, with D possibly matching TRBD1 (5 bases). From germline, CDR1 is GTSNPN and CDR2 SVGIG (reference sequence). Trimming took off 4 bases at V and 0 bases at J, with 13 bases between the two ends. The CDR3 extends over 14 amino acids. The DNA for the CDR3 is TGTGCCTGGACGTACAGGACCTTCTCCTACGAGCAGTACTTC. The encoded protein is CAWTYRTFSYEQYF.

This clone was detected a few times. This chain joins TRBV27 and TRBJ1-1, with TRBD1 as a possible D gene (6 bases). V lost 0 bases, J lost 2 bases, and 16 bases lay in between. CDR3 length: 17 amino acids. Germline V lookup: CDR1 MNHEY, CDR2 SMNVEV (reference sequence). CDR3 sequence (DNA): TGTGCCAGCAGTTTATCTAGGGGGACGAGGGAAAACACTGAAGCTTTCTTT. Translated, it gives CASSLSRGTRENTEAFF.

The J gene is TRBJ1-2, the V gene TRBV6-5; 9 bases align to TRBD1. Germline CDR1 is MNHEY and CDR2 is SVGAGI. This CDR3 contains 15 residues. The V and J ends lost 6 bases and 2 bases, in that order; junction bases with no gene match: 7. CDR3 DNA: TGTGCCAGCAGGCAGCACAGGGGGCGCAACTATGGCTACACCTTC. Protein: CASRQHRGRNYGYTF.

The chain combines TRBV15 with TRBJ2-2; TRBD1 matches 11 bases. The V gene's germline CDR1 is LNHNV and CDR2 YYDKDF (reference sequence). The CDR3 consists of 19 residues. The trim removed 2 bases at V and 0 bases at J, leaving 8 bases unmatched. For the CDR3, the DNA is TGTGCCACCAGCAGAAGGGGGGACAGGGGGGTATCGAACACCGGGGAGCTGTTTTTT. It is translated as CATSRRGDRGVSNTGELFF.

The V gene is TRBV9, the J gene TRBJ2-7; D remains unclear. CDR1 SGDLS and CDR2 YYNGEE come from the germline V gene. The germline V and J ends were trimmed by 0 bases and 3 bases, with 10 bases remaining between them. The CDR3 length is 14 residues. CDR3 bases: TGTGCCAGCAGCGTAGATTGGGCCGGCTACGAGCAGTACTTC. This gives the protein CASSVDWAGYEQYF. Full variable domain (missing parts from reference TRBV9 and TRBJ2-7): DSGVTQTPKHLITATGQRVTLRCSPRSGDLSVYWYQQSLDQGLQFLIQYYNGEERAKGNILERFSAQQFPDLHSELNLSSLELGDSALYFCASSVDWAGYEQYFGPGTRLTVT.